A selection of T cell receptor beta chains follows, all from one sample in a study of CD8 T cells in Susac syndrome. TCRdb processed the immunoSEQ multiplex PCR reads anew with MiXCR; each CDR3 protein has one entry. The data contain 150,000 or so distinct CDR3 sequences, under 95% of them singletons. Sequencing used CD4+ T cells from PBMCs. All receptors come from a human donor in good health. Both conserved end residues are part of each CDR3. D genes are given only for firm matches. The listing skips clone size in some rows; elsewhere it reads once, few, many or a size class.

CDR3 DNA: TGTGCCAGCAGCCCCCGGGACAGGGGGATAGCTTTCTTT; CDR3 protein: CASSPRDRGIAFF; J gene: TRBJ1-1; V gene: TRBV14; clone size: .; D gene: TRBD1
CDR3 DNA: TGCAGTGCTGTTCCCGGGACTAGCGGGGGGATCGGGGCCGGGGAGCTGTTTTTT; CDR3 protein: CSAVPGTSGGIGAGELFF; J gene: TRBJ2-2; V gene: TRBV20-1; clone size: .; D gene: TRBD2
CDR3 DNA: TGTGCCATCAGTGAGGGGACTAGCGGGAGATTTGATACGCAGTATTTT; CDR3 protein: CAISEGTSGRFDTQYF; J gene: TRBJ2-3; V gene: TRBV10-3; clone size: .; D gene: TRBD2
CDR3 DNA: TGTGCCAGCAGTTTAAGCGGGAGGGCCACCGGGGAGCTGTTTTTT; CDR3 protein: CASSLSGRATGELFF; J gene: TRBJ2-2; V gene: TRBV12-3/TRBV12-4; clone size: .; D gene: TRBD2
CDR3 DNA: TGTGCCAGCTCACCGCCCTCGGGGAGGGAAAAACTGTTTTTT; CDR3 protein: CASSPPSGREKLFF; J gene: TRBJ1-4; V gene: TRBV18; clone size: .; D gene: .
CDR3 DNA: TGCGCCAGCAGCTCGCCGACTAGCGGGCGCCCGATCACCTACAATGAGCAGTTCTTC; CDR3 protein: CASSSPTSGRPITYNEQFF; J gene: TRBJ2-1; V gene: TRBV5-1; clone size: once; D gene: TRBD2
CDR3 DNA: TGTGCCAGCAGTCAAGGCCGGGAGGTAGGGACAGGGAGTACTGAAGCTTTCTTT; CDR3 protein: CASSQGREVGTGSTEAFF; J gene: TRBJ1-1; V gene: TRBV12-3/TRBV12-4; clone size: .; D gene: TRBD1
CDR3 DNA: TGTGCCAGCAGCCCCAGTTCCCCCGCAGATACGCAGTATTTT; CDR3 protein: CASSPSSPADTQYF; J gene: TRBJ2-3; V gene: TRBV3-1; clone size: .; D gene: .
CDR3 DNA: TGCAGTGCTACGGACAGGCCGGGGGAGACCCAGTACTTC; CDR3 protein: CSATDRPGETQYF; J gene: TRBJ2-5; V gene: TRBV20-1; clone size: .; D gene: TRBD1
CDR3 DNA: TGCAGCTGTACAGGGTTAAACATTCAGTACTTC; CDR3 protein: CSCTGLNIQYF; J gene: TRBJ2-4; V gene: TRBV29-1; clone size: .; D gene: .
CDR3 DNA: TGTGCCAGCAGCCAAGGTCTGACTTCCTACGAGCAGTACTTC; CDR3 protein: CASSQGLTSYEQYF; J gene: TRBJ2-7; V gene: TRBV3-1; clone size: .; D gene: .
CDR3 DNA: TGCGCCAGCAGCTTGGAGGCAGTCTATGGCTACACCTTC; CDR3 protein: CASSLEAVYGYTF; J gene: TRBJ1-2; V gene: TRBV5-1; clone size: .; D gene: .
CDR3 DNA: TGCAGCGTTGACAGGGGTAATGAAAAACTGTTTTTT; CDR3 protein: CSVDRGNEKLFF; J gene: TRBJ1-4; V gene: TRBV29-1; clone size: .; D gene: .
CDR3 DNA: TGTGCCTGGAGTGTAGTACAGGGCGGTGAAAAACTGTTTTTT; CDR3 protein: CAWSVVQGGEKLFF; J gene: TRBJ1-4; V gene: TRBV30; clone size: .; D gene: .
CDR3 DNA: TGTGCCAGCAGGCAAGGGGTGGCAAGCAATCAGCCCCAGCATTTT; CDR3 protein: CASRQGVASNQPQHF; J gene: TRBJ1-5; V gene: TRBV12-3/TRBV12-4; clone size: .; D gene: .
CDR3 DNA: TGTGCCAGCAGCTTAGCGTTGATAGCCAACACTGAAGCTTTCTTT; CDR3 protein: CASSLALIANTEAFF; J gene: TRBJ1-1; V gene: TRBV7-9; clone size: .; D gene: .
CDR3 DNA: TGTGCCATCAGTGAGGGGACAGGGAAAGCCAAAAACATTCAGTACTTC; CDR3 protein: CAISEGTGKAKNIQYF; J gene: TRBJ2-4; V gene: TRBV10-3; clone size: .; D gene: TRBD1
CDR3 DNA: TGTGCCAGCAGCCCCGGTTGGGGTGAGACTGAAGCTTTCTTT; CDR3 protein: CASSPGWGETEAFF; J gene: TRBJ1-1; V gene: TRBV6-6; clone size: .; D gene: .
CDR3 DNA: TGCAGTGCTCAATCCGGGACTAGCGGGGATCAGTTCTTC; CDR3 protein: CSAQSGTSGDQFF; J gene: TRBJ2-1; V gene: TRBV20-1; clone size: .; D gene: TRBD2
CDR3 DNA: TGTGCCAGCAGCTTATACGCGCCACTAAGGGAGACCCAGTACTTC; CDR3 protein: CASSLYAPLRETQYF; J gene: TRBJ2-5; V gene: TRBV7-6; clone size: .; D gene: .
CDR3 DNA: TGCAGCGTTGAAGATCGCTCGGTGGTCTCGGGGACCCAGTACTTC; CDR3 protein: CSVEDRSVVSGTQYF; J gene: TRBJ2-5; V gene: TRBV29-1; clone size: once; D gene: .
CDR3 DNA: TGTGCCATCACTTCTAGGACAGGGGGCTACGAGCAGTACTTC; CDR3 protein: CAITSRTGGYEQYF; J gene: TRBJ2-7; V gene: TRBV10-3; clone size: .; D gene: TRBD1
CDR3 DNA: TGTGCCAGCAGTTCCCGAGCGGGGGTCTTTGGGGAGACCCAGTACTTC; CDR3 protein: CASSSRAGVFGETQYF; J gene: TRBJ2-5; V gene: TRBV6-5; clone size: .; D gene: TRBD2
CDR3 DNA: TGTGCCACCAGTGATTACGGAACTGGGGCCAACGTCCTGACTTTC; CDR3 protein: CATSDYGTGANVLTF; J gene: TRBJ2-6; V gene: TRBV24-1; clone size: .; D gene: .
CDR3 DNA: TGTGCCAGCAGCTCGAAGGACAGTCTGGAGACCCAGTACTTC; CDR3 protein: CASSSKDSLETQYF; J gene: TRBJ2-5; V gene: TRBV5-4; clone size: once; D gene: .
CDR3 DNA: TGTGCCAGCAGGGGGGCGGGGACAGGGAGAATAACTGAAGCTTTCTTT; CDR3 protein: CASRGAGTGRITEAFF; J gene: TRBJ1-1; V gene: TRBV6-1; clone size: .; D gene: TRBD1
CDR3 DNA: TGTGCCAGCAGCTTAGGAGTCTCCGGTGAAGCTTTCTTT; CDR3 protein: CASSLGVSGEAFF; J gene: TRBJ1-1; V gene: TRBV7-2; clone size: .; D gene: .
CDR3 DNA: TGTGCCAGCAGCTTCGCACTGGGCACTGAAGCTTTCTTT; CDR3 protein: CASSFALGTEAFF; J gene: TRBJ1-1; V gene: TRBV7-2; clone size: few; D gene: .
CDR3 DNA: TGTGCCAGCAGTTACTCGAAGGGAAAACAAGAGACCCAGTACTTC; CDR3 protein: CASSYSKGKQETQYF; J gene: TRBJ2-5; V gene: TRBV6-5; clone size: once; D gene: .
CDR3 DNA: TGTGCCAGAAGCTTTAAACCGGGACAGGGGAACTACAATGAGCAGTTCTTC; CDR3 protein: CARSFKPGQGNYNEQFF; J gene: TRBJ2-1; V gene: TRBV5-3; clone size: .; D gene: TRBD1
CDR3 DNA: TGTGCCAGCGACGGGAGTTTCAGGGGAAGGTACGAGCAGTACTTC; CDR3 protein: CASDGSFRGRYEQYF; J gene: TRBJ2-7; V gene: TRBV25-1; clone size: .; D gene: .
CDR3 DNA: TGTGCCAGCAGCTTTGGCAGCGAAGAGACCCAGTACTTC; CDR3 protein: CASSFGSEETQYF; J gene: TRBJ2-5; V gene: TRBV5-6; clone size: .; D gene: .
CDR3 DNA: TGTGCCAGCTCGCCGGACATAAACCAGCCCCAGCATTTT; CDR3 protein: CASSPDINQPQHF; J gene: TRBJ1-5; V gene: TRBV18; clone size: .; D gene: .
CDR3 DNA: TGTGCCAGCAGCTTGGCCCCGCTCTCTCAGCCCCAGCATTTT; CDR3 protein: CASSLAPLSQPQHF; J gene: TRBJ1-5; V gene: TRBV5-6; clone size: .; D gene: .
CDR3 DNA: TGTGCCAGCAGCTTAGATTATATTTGGCGGACCCCCGGCTACACCTTC; CDR3 protein: CASSLDYIWRTPGYTF; J gene: TRBJ1-2; V gene: TRBV7-9; clone size: .; D gene: .
CDR3 DNA: TGTGCCAGCCTTCGGGACAGCACTCACTCTGGAAACACCATATATTTT; CDR3 protein: CASLRDSTHSGNTIYF; J gene: TRBJ1-3; V gene: TRBV6-6; clone size: .; D gene: TRBD1
CDR3 DNA: TGCAGTGCGAGACAGGTGTCTAGCAATCAGCCCCAGCATTTT; CDR3 protein: CSARQVSSNQPQHF; J gene: TRBJ1-5; V gene: TRBV20-1; clone size: once; D gene: .
CDR3 DNA: TGTGCCAGCAGCCGAAGGGGATTAGGCACTGAAGCTTTCTTT; CDR3 protein: CASSRRGLGTEAFF; J gene: TRBJ1-1; V gene: TRBV12-3/TRBV12-4; clone size: once; D gene: .
CDR3 DNA: TGTGCCTGGAGTGTACGGAAAAGGGGGCGCTCGTATGGCTACACCTTC; CDR3 protein: CAWSVRKRGRSYGYTF; J gene: TRBJ1-2; V gene: TRBV30; clone size: .; D gene: TRBD1
CDR3 DNA: TGTGCCAGCAGCCCCAATCAGCCCCAGCATTTT; CDR3 protein: CASSPNQPQHF; J gene: TRBJ1-5; V gene: TRBV6-6; clone size: .; D gene: .
CDR3 DNA: TGCGCCAGCAGCCCGCCCTTTAAGGCTGGGGCCAACGTCCTGACTTTC; CDR3 protein: CASSPPFKAGANVLTF; J gene: TRBJ2-6; V gene: TRBV4-3; clone size: .; D gene: .
CDR3 DNA: TGTGCCAGCAATCTTAGGCGGATGAACACTGAAGCTTTCTTT; CDR3 protein: CASNLRRMNTEAFF; J gene: TRBJ1-1; V gene: TRBV12-3/TRBV12-4; clone size: .; D gene: .
CDR3 DNA: TGCAGCGTATACCCCGGGGGAGAGACCCAGTACTTC; CDR3 protein: CSVYPGGETQYF; J gene: TRBJ2-5; V gene: TRBV29-1; clone size: .; D gene: .
CDR3 DNA: TGTGCCAGCAGCTTAGCGCTAGGGACAGGGCTAGGGCAGCCCCAGCATTTT; CDR3 protein: CASSLALGTGLGQPQHF; J gene: TRBJ1-5; V gene: TRBV7-2; clone size: .; D gene: TRBD1
CDR3 DNA: TGTGCCAGCAGCTTAGCGCAAGGGACAGGGGGCTACAAGCAGTACTTC; CDR3 protein: CASSLAQGTGGYKQYF; J gene: TRBJ2-7; V gene: TRBV7-2; clone size: .; D gene: TRBD1
CDR3 DNA: TGTGCCAGCAGCTTAGGTGAAGGGTTTGGCTACACCTTC; CDR3 protein: CASSLGEGFGYTF; J gene: TRBJ1-2; V gene: TRBV7-9; clone size: .; D gene: .
CDR3 DNA: TGCGCCAGCAGCCCCTTGACAGGGCCCTACGAGCAGTACTTC; CDR3 protein: CASSPLTGPYEQYF; J gene: TRBJ2-7; V gene: TRBV5-1; clone size: .; D gene: TRBD1
CDR3 DNA: TGTGCCAGCAGGTATAGCCGGGACAGCTACGAGCAGTACTTC; CDR3 protein: CASRYSRDSYEQYF; J gene: TRBJ2-7; V gene: TRBV11-2; clone size: .; D gene: TRBD1
CDR3 DNA: TGTGCCAGCAGACGATGGGGGCCGCTCCTCACCGACAACACAGATACGCAGTATTTT; CDR3 protein: CASRRWGPLLTDNTDTQYF; J gene: TRBJ2-3; V gene: TRBV6-1; clone size: .; D gene: .